The source of this T cell receptor (beta chain) is a study of prognosis after radiotherapy for stage I lung cancer. The wider study: Those with stage I non-small cell lung cancer who took part were enrolled between 2018 and January 2019. Without exception, patients with non-small cell lung cancer were deemed medically inoperable. The study recorded squamous cell carcinoma in roughly 7 patients and adenocarcinoma in around 12.

This clonotype was recorded a few times. Its antigen is still unknown. The genomic DNA TCR beta CDR3 region underwent two rounds of multiplex PCR. TRBV and TRBJ genes each had their own specific primers in first-round PCR. Via MiXCR, TCRdb re-called the multiplex PCR reads, giving one row per CDR3 protein. The sample lists around 25,000 distinct CDR3 sequences, approximately 35% occurring once. Broader study findings: Patients who went on to get distant metastases had lower Shannon entropy after stereotactic body radiation therapy.

V lost 2 bases and J lost 7, with 15 bases in between. The CDR3 extends over 15 amino acids. Per germline, CDR1 SGHAT and CDR2 FQNNGV. The receptor's source is a donor over 45 with non-small cell lung cancer. This chain connects TRBV11-2 to TRBJ2-4; weak D call: TRBD1 (5 bases). Sequenced here: PBMCs, sampled before or after stereotactic body radiation therapy (not recorded which). CDR3 amino acids: CASSLRGSARNIQYF. Written as DNA, the CDR3 is TGTGCCAGCAGCTTAAGGGGATCAGCAAGGAACATTCAGTACTTC.